These T cell receptor beta chains were read from a single sample in a study of early T cells in non-severe SARS-CoV-2 infection. TCRdb independently ran MiXCR on the 5' RACE reads; one entry per CDR3 protein. The sample has more than 70,000 distinct CDR3 sequences, approximately 11% seen once. The specimen was whole blood, collected at baseline. The receptors stem from an adult who was a healthcare worker with PCR-confirmed SARS-CoV-2 infection or an uninfected control (not recorded which). CDR3s include the opening cysteine and the closing phenylalanine or tryptophan. D genes are given only for firm matches. Size values are once, few and many counts, or a class for expanded clones, and some rows have none.

len	v_gene	j_gene	abundance	d_gene	CDR3aa	CDR3nt
16	TRBV7-9	TRBJ2-3	many	.	CASSFLSGLSTDTQYF	TGTGCCAGCAGCTTTTTGTCGGGGCTAAGCACAGATACGCAGTATTTT
12	TRBV29-1	TRBJ1-2	few	.	CSVLVRTYGYTF	TGCAGCGTCCTAGTGCGGACTTATGGCTACACCTTC
14	TRBV3-1	TRBJ1-2	few	TRBD1	CASSPTRTGGGYTF	TGTGCCAGCAGCCCAACCCGGACAGGGGGTGGCTACACCTTC
12	TRBV29-1	TRBJ1-1	few	.	CSVEGVDTEAFF	TGCAGCGTTGAGGGGGTTGACACTGAAGCTTTCTTT
15	TRBV20-1	TRBJ2-3	few	TRBD2	CSAPRGGPFTDTQYF	TGCAGTGCCCCGCGCGGGGGTCCTTTCACAGATACGCAGTATTTT
15	TRBV4-3	TRBJ1-1	many	.	CASSQEWVLNTEAFF	TGCGCCAGCAGCCAAGAATGGGTTCTTAACACTGAAGCTTTCTTT
13	TRBV29-1	TRBJ1-1	many	TRBD1	CSVEEPRDSEAFF	TGCAGCGTTGAGGAACCCCGGGACAGTGAAGCTTTCTTT
15	TRBV6-2/TRBV6-3	TRBJ2-3	few	TRBD2	CASTRGGGSTDTQYF	TGTGCCAGCACCCGGGGCGGGGGTTCTACAGATACGCAGTATTTT
14	TRBV6-1	TRBJ1-1	few	.	CASSDGTMNTEAFF	TGTGCCAGCAGTGACGGGACGATGAACACTGAAGCTTTCTTT
16	TRBV19	TRBJ2-7	few	.	CASSLPGLGTNYEQYF	TGTGCCAGTAGTCTCCCCGGGCTCGGGACAAACTACGAGCAGTACTTC
13	TRBV3-1	TRBJ2-5	few	TRBD2	CASRYTSGGTQYF	TGTGCCAGCAGGTATACTAGCGGCGGGACCCAGTACTTC
14	TRBV12-3/TRBV12-4	TRBJ2-1	many	.	CASSSFRANNEQFF	TGTGCCAGCAGTTCCTTCCGCGCGAACAATGAGCAGTTCTTC
13	TRBV27	TRBJ1-2	few	.	CASSFTPRNGYTF	TGTGCCAGCAGTTTCACCCCGCGGAATGGCTACACCTTC
13	TRBV29-1	TRBJ1-3	few	TRBD1	CSARTGSGNTIYF	TGCAGCGCCCGGACAGGCTCTGGAAACACCATATATTTT
14	TRBV28	TRBJ2-5	.	.	CASSRGGRLETQYF	TGTGCCAGCAGCCGGGGAGGAAGGCTCGAGACCCAGTACTTC
16	TRBV18	TRBJ2-2	.	TRBD1	CVSSHRQGRDSGELFF	TGTGTCAGCTCACACAGACAGGGAAGAGATTCCGGGGAGCTGTTTTTT
15	TRBV9	TRBJ2-2	few	.	CASSVAVSNTGELFF	TGTGCCAGCAGCGTAGCGGTGTCGAACACCGGGGAGCTGTTTTTT
15	TRBV27	TRBJ2-7	.	TRBD1	CASSSGTGDSYEQYF	TGTGCCAGCAGTTCCGGGACAGGGGACTCCTACGAGCAGTACTTC
15	TRBV2	TRBJ2-1	.	TRBD2	CASSAGLAGDNEQFF	TGTGCCAGCAGCGCGGGACTAGCGGGGGACAATGAGCAGTTCTTC
14	TRBV4-1	TRBJ2-7	many	TRBD2	CASRATSGGNEQYF	TGCGCCAGCAGGGCAACTAGCGGGGGAAATGAGCAGTACTTC
11	TRBV2	TRBJ2-7	many	.	CASRADYEQYF	TGTGCCAGCAGGGCAGACTACGAGCAGTACTTC
16	TRBV29-1	TRBJ2-1	.	TRBD2	CSVEERSGGSNNEQFF	TGCAGCGTTGAAGAACGAAGCGGGGGGTCAAACAATGAGCAGTTCTTC
14	TRBV4-1	TRBJ1-1	few	.	CASSQDDLRGWAFF	TGCGCCAGCAGCCAAGATGACTTAAGAGGTTGGGCTTTCTTT
14	TRBV2	TRBJ2-1	.	TRBD2	CASTGGLQVVEQFF	TGTGCCAGCACGGGGGGATTACAGGTGGTTGAGCAGTTCTTC
15	TRBV7-7	TRBJ2-5	.	.	CASSPGSRGGETQYF	TGTGCCAGCAGCCCTGGCTCGCGGGGTGGAGAGACCCAGTACTTC
10	TRBV28	TRBJ2-7	few	.	CATKGYEQYF	TGTGCCACCAAGGGTTACGAGCAGTACTTC